The TCR beta chain described here comes from a study of T cells in Graves' hyperthyroidism and ophthalmopathy. Study outcomes and limitations: Peripheral blood also featured most of the thyroid clonotypes expanded above 0.001.

This CDR3 region has 15 residues. Germline V gene data show CDR1 as SEHNR and CDR2 as FQNEAQ (reference sequence). Trimming removed 6 bases from V and 1 base from J; junction bases left unmatched: 7. Diagnostic assessment was based on clinical symptoms, serum thyroxine and TRAb, thyroid ultrasound and orbital computed tomography. TCR beta CDR3 regions were amplified from RNA transcripts. The HTBI set primed first-round TCR CDR3 RT-PCR. In TCRdb, the multiplex PCR reads were re-called with MiXCR into one record per CDR3 protein. The sample lists hundreds of thousands of distinct CDR3 sequences; 40% to 55% were seen once. On this clonotype: Its antigen is unknown.

This clonotype was sampled from a woman aged 18-30 years with Graves' hyperthyroidism. The chain has TRBV7-9 and TRBJ1-1; 8 positions agree with TRBD1. The sequencing sample was made of peripheral blood or thyroid tissue (not recorded which). CDR3 sequence: CASSSRGRGNTEAFF. In nucleotides, the CDR3 is TGTGCCAGCAGTTCCAGGGGGCGCGGGAACACTGAAGCTTTCTTT.